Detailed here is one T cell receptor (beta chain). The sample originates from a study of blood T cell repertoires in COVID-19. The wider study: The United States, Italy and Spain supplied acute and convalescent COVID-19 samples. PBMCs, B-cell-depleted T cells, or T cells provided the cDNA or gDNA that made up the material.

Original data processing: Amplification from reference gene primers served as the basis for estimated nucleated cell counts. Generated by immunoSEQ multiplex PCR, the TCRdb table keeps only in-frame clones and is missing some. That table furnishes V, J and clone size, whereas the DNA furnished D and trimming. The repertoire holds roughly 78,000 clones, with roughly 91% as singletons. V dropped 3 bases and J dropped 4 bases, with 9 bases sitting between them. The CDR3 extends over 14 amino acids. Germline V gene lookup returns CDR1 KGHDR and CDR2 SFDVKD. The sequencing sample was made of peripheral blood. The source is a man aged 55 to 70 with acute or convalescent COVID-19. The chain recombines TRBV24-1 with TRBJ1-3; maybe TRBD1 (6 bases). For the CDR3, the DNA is TGTGCCACCAGTGATGGGACAAAAGGAAACACCATATATTTT. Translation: CATSDGTKGNTIYF.